This T cell receptor (beta chain) was sequenced for a study of T cell clones after liver transplantation. Looking at the study overall: TCRbeta sequencing after a pre-transplant mixed lymphocyte reaction identified graft-donor-reactive clones, later tracked in post-transplant blood.

Sequencing was performed with immunoSEQ multiplex PCR; in TCRdb, only in-frame clones are kept and a portion is missing. Of over 50,000 clones listed, less than 90% are singletons. With respect to this clone: Its target is not known.

Sorting of unstimulated PBMCs yielded separate CD3+CD4+ and CD3+CD8+ fractions. Germline loops: CDR1 SGHVS, CDR2 FNYEAQ. The germline V and J ends were trimmed by 5 bases and 6 bases, with 7 bases remaining between them. This CDR3 spans 11 amino acids. Whole-study results and caveats: Migration into the graft, not deletion, may explain lost graft donor-reactive T cells.

This specimen consisted of CD8+ T cells from blood, obtained 12 months after liver transplant. The clonotype originates from a human patient who received a liver transplant. Some T cells may be transferred from the graft donor. The chain is built from TRBV7-6 and TRBJ1-2; no clear D gene. The DNA of the CDR3 is TGTGCCAGCAGCCAAGGCGATGGCTACACCTTC. It translates to CASSQGDGYTF.